This T cell receptor beta chain was found in a study of response to subunit inactivated influenza vaccine. Of note for this clonotype: Its antigen remains unknown.

Using its own MiXCR run on the RT-PCR reads, TCRdb lists one record per CDR3 protein. The top ten hold roughly a tenth of the sample, which has 530,000 or so distinct CDR3 sequences, about 12% seen once. CDR3 length equals 14 residues. Trimming took 4 bases from V and 3 from J, leaving 13 bases between them. CDR1 is SNHLY and CDR2 is FYNNEI in the germline V gene. Points from the study as a whole: The authors proposed limited new T cell recruitment per seasonal influenza vaccination.

The specimen was PBMCs from blood, collected on the day of vaccination. V and J are TRBV2 and TRBJ2-7; D gene uncertain. The clonotype was recovered from a man aged 45 to 65 who received an inactivated influenza vaccine. The CDR3 sequence: CASSVREPSYEQYF. The CDR3 nucleotides read TGTGCCAGCAGTGTACGTGAGCCTAGCTACGAGCAGTACTTC.